This T cell receptor (beta chain) was profiled in a study of human T cells and chemical hapten exposure. The V and J ends lost 2 bases and 4 bases respectively, with 21 bases between them. Germline values: CDR1 MDHEN, CDR2 SYDVKM. The CDR3 runs to 18 residues. Whole blood, unfractionated, served as the material for total RNA extraction. TCRdb used MiXCR to reprocess the 5' RACE reads, holding one entry per CDR3 protein. The sample consists of about 140,000 distinct CDR3 sequences, 4.1% of them appearing once. This clonotype was seen a few times. A much larger clone differs from this one at a single base, so this may be a read error.

The chain recombines TRBV28 with TRBJ2-1; D remains ambiguous. This receptor was taken from a female donor in good health. The CDR3 spells CASSLRSRSRSGYNEQFF. In DNA form, the CDR3 reads TGTGCCAGCAGTTTAAGGTCCAGGAGTCGAAGTGGGTACAATGAGCAGTTCTTC.